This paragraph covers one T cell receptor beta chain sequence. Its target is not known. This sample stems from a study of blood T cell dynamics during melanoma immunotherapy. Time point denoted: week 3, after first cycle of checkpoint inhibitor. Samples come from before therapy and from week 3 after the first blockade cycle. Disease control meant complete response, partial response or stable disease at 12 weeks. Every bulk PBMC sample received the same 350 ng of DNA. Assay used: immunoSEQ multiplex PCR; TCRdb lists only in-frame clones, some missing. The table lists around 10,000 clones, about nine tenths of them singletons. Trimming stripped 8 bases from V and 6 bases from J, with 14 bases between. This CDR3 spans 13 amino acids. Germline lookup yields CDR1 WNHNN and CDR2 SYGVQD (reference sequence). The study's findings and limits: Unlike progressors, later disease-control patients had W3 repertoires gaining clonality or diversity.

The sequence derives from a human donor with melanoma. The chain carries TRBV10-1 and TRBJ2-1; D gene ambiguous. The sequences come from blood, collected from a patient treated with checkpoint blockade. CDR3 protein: CASALDLGNEQFF. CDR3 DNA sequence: TGCGCCAGCGCACTGGATCTCGGCAATGAGCAGTTCTTC.